The TCR beta chain described here comes from a study of T cells after yellow fever vaccination. Study background: Low-cell-number fractions underwent preparation using SMART-Seq v4 Ultra Low Input. Study-wide results and limits: Clonotypes found in both CD4 and CD8 compartments made up a small share. The booster saw the reappearance of most primary-vaccination clones (around 96% CD4, 88% CD8).

Trimming removed 4 bases from V and 4 bases from J; junction bases left unmatched: 10. CDR1 is LGHNA, CDR2 YNFKEQ, per germline. This CDR3 spans 16 amino acids. TCR cDNA was made by 5'RACE template switching, adding a universal primer site and UMIs. One entry per CDR3 protein, called by TCRdb with MiXCR from the 5' RACE reads. The data show hundreds of thousands of distinct CDR3 sequences, approximately 12% seen once. This clonotype was seen a few times. What it recognizes is unknown. This TCR was recovered from a young man who received the YFV17D yellow fever vaccine. The gene calls are TRBV4-2 and TRBJ2-7; 10 nucleotides match TRBD2. Source: PBMCs, taken on the day of the yellow fever booster vaccination. DNA of the CDR3: TGTGCCAGCAGCCGCGAACTAGCGGGGTCTCCATACGAGCAGTACTTC. It yields the protein CASSRELAGSPYEQYF.